What follows are 2 T cell receptor beta chains derived from one specimen sequenced in a study of shared clonotypes between healthy human individuals. Some clones are missing from TCRdb's copy, which holds only in-frame ones; the method was immunoSEQ multiplex PCR. The profile shows some 2,000,000 clones, about 95% of them singletons. Naive CD8 cells lacked CD45RO, underwent positive selection for CCR7 and left out terminally differentiated effector memory CD45RA+ cells. Sequencing input: naive CD8+ T cells sorted from blood. All receptors come from a young man in good health.

The chain joins TRBV5-1 to TRBJ1-3; D not certain. V lost 5 bases to trimming and J lost 0 bases, with 18 bases between them. CDR1 SGHRS and CDR2 YFSETQ come from the germline V gene. CDR3 length: 17 amino acids. Written as DNA, the CDR3 is TGCGCCAGCAGTTTGAAGTCAGCTTCCTTCTCTGGAAACACCATATATTTT. It encodes CASSLKSASFSGNTIYF.

The chain is built from TRBV28 and TRBJ1-6; the match to TRBD1 covers 8 bases. Trimming at V came to 2 bases and at J to 10 bases, leaving 7 bases not matched to a gene. Germline CDR1 reads MDHEN; CDR2 reads SYDVKM. The CDR3 is made up of 15 amino acids. CDR3: CASSLAQGALSPLHF. CDR3 coding DNA: TGTGCCAGCAGTTTAGCTCAGGGGGCATTATCACCCCTCCACTTT.